Listed here is a single TCR beta chain. Its recognized antigen is unknown. No qualities accompany the bases; no much larger clone lies one base away. This sample was taken from a study of technical replicates of blood from several donors (TCRdb year 2017). Here V drops 5 bases and J drops 3 bases, and the junction holds 6 bases not matched to any gene. The CDR3 runs 14 amino acids, cysteine and phenylalanine included. Only the CDR3 DNA stays, 42 bases, in frame from base 1. The CDR1 and CDR2 encoded by the germline V gene are SGHTA and FQGNSA. Receptor amplification or capture employed the immunoSEQ multiplex PCR assay. This immuneACCESS table, as held by TCRdb, lists in-frame sequences with V and J called but not all clones. Of the missing ones, under half trace to an unresolved V gene in checked studies; the others have no known cause. Present in this sample are under 65,000 clones, around nine tenths of which were seen just once. The top ten hold about 4.8% of the sample.

Sample: PBMCs. The rearranged segments are TRBV7-2 and TRBJ2-7; a stretch of 8 junction bases matches TRBD1. The receptor comes from a human donor in good health. Some clones in this sample may be carry-over from other donors' samples. The CDR3: CASSRTGTGYEQYF. The DNA sequence follows: TGTGCCAGCAGCCGAACCGGGACAGGCTACGAGCAGTACTTC.